Here is one T cell receptor beta chain with its context. Its antigen is not known. This record belongs to a study of cytomegalovirus exposure and HLA in healthy donors. Study information: Earlier, 150 million to 200 million T cells were analyzed, and fewer than 120 million unique TCR beta sequences were found among them.

This CDR3 spans 16 amino acids. V shed 11 bases, J shed 6 bases, and the junction held 15 bases outside the gene matches. Germline V gives CDR1 SGHTA, CDR2 FQGNSA. Each donor was nominally healthy when sampled (though unrecorded immune exposures were likely). Study-wide findings and caveats: The authors assumed roughly uniform sequencing depth across donors for presence/absence analyses. Likely technical artifact: a cluster of highly shared sequence variants.

PCR primers comprised 60 Vbeta and 13 Jbeta primers. This table comes from immunoSEQ multiplex PCR, and its TCRdb copy is limited to in-frame clones, with some not included. Of more than 100,000 clones in the sample, nearly 65% were seen once. The source material was PBMCs. This TCR was recovered from a man between 35 and 55 years old in good health and CMV-seropositive. This rearrangement joins TRBV7-2 to TRBJ1-6; 8 positions match TRBD1. CDR3 sequence (DNA): TGTGCCGGTAGGGGGGCGGACAGGGTGGGTAATTCACCCCTCCACTTT. Protein sequence: CAGRGADRVGNSPLHF.